What follows is one T cell receptor (beta chain) and its context. Its antigen is unknown. This record belongs to a study of shared clonotypes between healthy human individuals. TCRdb's copy holds only in-frame clones and misses some; the assay was immunoSEQ multiplex PCR. The top ten clones hold about 0.057% of a sample with hundreds of thousands of clones, around 96% of them seen once. Study-level points and caveats: The sole specimen, blood, was sampled, and tissue repertoires likely differ.

Between the trimmed V and J ends, which lost 4 bases and 6 bases, there was a span of 7 bases. The CDR3 is 12 amino acids. CDR1 and CDR2 (germline): GTSNPN, SVGIG (reference sequence). The sequence derives from a young woman in good health. Sequences were obtained from naive CD4+ T cells sorted from blood. The subset is: CD45RA+ positively selected. The chain recombines TRBV30 with TRBJ1-6; no clear D gene. The chain's CDR3 is CAWITGNSPLHF. For the CDR3, the DNA is TGTGCCTGGATCACGGGTAATTCACCCCTCCACTTT.